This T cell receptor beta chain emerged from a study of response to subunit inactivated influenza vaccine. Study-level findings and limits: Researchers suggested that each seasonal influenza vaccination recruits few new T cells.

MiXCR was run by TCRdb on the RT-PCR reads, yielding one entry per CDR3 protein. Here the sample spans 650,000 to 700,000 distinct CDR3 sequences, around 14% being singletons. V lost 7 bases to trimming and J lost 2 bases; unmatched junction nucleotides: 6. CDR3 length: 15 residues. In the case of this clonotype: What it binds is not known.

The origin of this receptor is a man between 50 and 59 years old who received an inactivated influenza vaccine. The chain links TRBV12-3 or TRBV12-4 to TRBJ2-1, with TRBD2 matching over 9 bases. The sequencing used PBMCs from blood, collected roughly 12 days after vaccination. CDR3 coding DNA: TGTGCCAGCATCTGGGGCGGGGGGGCCTACAATGAGCAGTTCTTC. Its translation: CASIWGGGAYNEQFF.